This T cell receptor (beta chain) was captured by sequencing in a study of monozygotic twins with inflammatory bowel disease. There are 18 residues in the CDR3. Germline V CDR1 and CDR2: SGHKS, YYEKEE (reference sequence). On this clonotype itself: What it recognizes is unknown.

Following a re-call of the 5' RACE reads, TCRdb has one entry per CDR3 protein and lacks DNA. Its table lists 210,000 or so distinct CDR3 sequences. Overall study findings and caveats: Healthy co-twins showed greater TCRbeta diversity (inverse Simpson) than IBD patients. Repertoire similarity did not separate concordant from discordant twins, possibly from limited power.

The sample taken for sequencing was blood. This TCR was recovered from a human donor with ulcerative colitis or Crohn's disease, or a healthy co-twin of an affected twin (not recorded which). The rearrangement joins TRBV5-5 to TRBJ2-2; TCRdb reports TRBD2, a call that lacks DNA to check it against. CDR3 protein: CASSLRLAGVTNTGELFF.